This T cell receptor (beta chain) appears in the sequencing data of a study of T cells in Graves' hyperthyroidism and ophthalmopathy. Trimming took 6 bases from V and 2 from J, leaving 11 bases between them. Germline lookup yields CDR1 LGHNA and CDR2 YNFKEQ. The CDR3 contains 15 residues. Turning to this clonotype: The antigen is unknown.

RNA transcripts gave rise to amplified TCR beta CDR3 regions. Carried out on the TCR CDR3, a first-round RT-PCR used the HTBI primer set. A single record per CDR3 protein comes from TCRdb applying MiXCR to the multiplex PCR reads. The sample has 800,000 or so distinct CDR3 sequences; 38% are singletons. Study observations and caveats: Stable hyperthyroidism was told apart from ophthalmopathy by a model built on 13 V-J features. Model-based prediction identified ophthalmopathy a median around 6.5 months prior to its onset.

Sequences were obtained from blood. This chain joins TRBV4-2 and TRBJ2-6, with TRBD2 as a possible D gene (5 bases). The TCR originated in a man in his late teens or twenties with Graves' hyperthyroidism. In nucleotides, the CDR3 is TGTGCCAGCAGGATCGAGGGCCCTGGGGCCAACGTCCTGACTTTC. This encodes CASRIEGPGANVLTF.